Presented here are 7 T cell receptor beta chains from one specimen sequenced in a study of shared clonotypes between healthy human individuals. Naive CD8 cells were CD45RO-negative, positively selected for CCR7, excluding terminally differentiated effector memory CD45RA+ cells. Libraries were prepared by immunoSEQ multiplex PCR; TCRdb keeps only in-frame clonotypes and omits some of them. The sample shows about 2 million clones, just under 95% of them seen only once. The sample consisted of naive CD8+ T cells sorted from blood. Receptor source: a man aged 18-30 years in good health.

CDR3 loop: CASSPPLGAEEQYF. The CDR3 DNA is TGTGCCAGCTCACCACCGTTAGGAGCGGAGGAGCAGTACTTC. The rearrangement joins TRBV18 to TRBJ2-7; D is perhaps TRBD2 (5 bases). CDR3 length equals 14 residues. V shed 0 bases and J shed 7 bases, with 13 bases lying between them. The germline V gene encodes CDR1 KGHSH and CDR2 LQKENI.

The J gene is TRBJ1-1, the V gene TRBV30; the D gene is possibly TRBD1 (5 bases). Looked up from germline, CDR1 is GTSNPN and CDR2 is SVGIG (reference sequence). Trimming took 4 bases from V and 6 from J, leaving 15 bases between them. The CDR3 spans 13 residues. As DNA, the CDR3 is TGTGCCTGGATTGGGGACCCAGACCCTGAAGCTTTCTTT. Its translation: CAWIGDPDPEAFF.

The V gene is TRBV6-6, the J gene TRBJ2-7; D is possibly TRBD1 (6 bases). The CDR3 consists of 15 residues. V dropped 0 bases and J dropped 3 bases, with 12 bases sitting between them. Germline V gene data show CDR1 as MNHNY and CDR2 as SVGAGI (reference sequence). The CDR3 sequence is CASSYSIDRIYEQYF. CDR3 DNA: TGTGCCAGCAGTTACTCGATAGACAGGATCTACGAGCAGTACTTC.

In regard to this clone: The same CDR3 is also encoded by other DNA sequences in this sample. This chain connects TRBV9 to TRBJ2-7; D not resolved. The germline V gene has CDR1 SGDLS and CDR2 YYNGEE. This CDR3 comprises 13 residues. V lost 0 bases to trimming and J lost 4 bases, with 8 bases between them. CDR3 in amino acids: CASSVGDGYEQYF. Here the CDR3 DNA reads TGTGCCAGCAGCGTAGGGGATGGTTACGAGCAGTACTTC. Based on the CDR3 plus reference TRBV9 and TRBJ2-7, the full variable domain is DSGVTQTPKHLITATGQRVTLRCSPRSGDLSVYWYQQSLDQGLQFLIQYYNGEERAKGNILERFSAQQFPDLHSELNLSSLELGDSALYFCASSVGDGYEQYFGPGTRLTVT.

The CDR3 is CASSSYEGWEQYF. For the CDR3, the DNA is TGTGCCAGCAGCTCCTACGAGGGGTGGGAGCAGTACTTC. This chain connects TRBV7-8 to TRBJ2-7; the D call may be TRBD1 or TRBD2 (5 bases each). The CDR3 runs 13 residues. V lost 4 bases to trimming and J lost 7 bases, with 14 bases between them. Germline V gene data show CDR1 as SGHVS and CDR2 as FQNEAQ.

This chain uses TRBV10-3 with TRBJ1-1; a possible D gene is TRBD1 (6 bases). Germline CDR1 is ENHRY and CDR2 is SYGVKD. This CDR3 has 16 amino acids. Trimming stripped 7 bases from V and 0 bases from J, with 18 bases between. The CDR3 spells CAIKGGGGYLNTEAFF. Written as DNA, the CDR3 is TGTGCCATCAAGGGTGGCGGGGGCTACCTGAACACTGAAGCTTTCTTT.

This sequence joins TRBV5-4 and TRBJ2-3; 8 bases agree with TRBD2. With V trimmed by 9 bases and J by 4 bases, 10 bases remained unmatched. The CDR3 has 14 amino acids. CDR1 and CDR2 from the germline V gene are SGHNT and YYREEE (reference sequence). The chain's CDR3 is CATREGGLSDTQYF. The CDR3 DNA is TGTGCCACCCGGGAGGGTGGTTTATCAGATACGCAGTATTTT.